This T cell receptor beta chain is drawn from a study of spatial heterogeneity in lung cancer. Study results and caveats: Tumors with more nonsynonymous mutations had more expanded intratumoral alpha and beta TCRs.

Regarding time point: sample taken at primary tumor resection. TCRdb re-derived calls from the 5' RACE reads in MiXCR, one entry per CDR3 protein. The profile covers some 25,000 distinct CDR3 sequences, with under 8.5% appearing a single time and 24% taken by the ten largest. This clonotype has at least ten counts. The antigen is not known. With 4 bases removed from V and 0 bases from J, the gap between germline ends came to 8 bases. Per germline, CDR1 SGHDT and CDR2 YYEEEE. This CDR3 has 14 residues. This sequence originates from a male donor with early-stage non-small cell lung cancer. This chain joins TRBV5-6 and TRBJ2-4, with a tentative D call TRBD2 (5 bases). The sequenced sample was lung tumor tissue, obtained at surgery. CDR3 region: CASSAGLAKNIQYF. CDR3 DNA: TGTGCCAGCAGCGCCGGACTAGCCAAAAACATTCAGTACTTC.